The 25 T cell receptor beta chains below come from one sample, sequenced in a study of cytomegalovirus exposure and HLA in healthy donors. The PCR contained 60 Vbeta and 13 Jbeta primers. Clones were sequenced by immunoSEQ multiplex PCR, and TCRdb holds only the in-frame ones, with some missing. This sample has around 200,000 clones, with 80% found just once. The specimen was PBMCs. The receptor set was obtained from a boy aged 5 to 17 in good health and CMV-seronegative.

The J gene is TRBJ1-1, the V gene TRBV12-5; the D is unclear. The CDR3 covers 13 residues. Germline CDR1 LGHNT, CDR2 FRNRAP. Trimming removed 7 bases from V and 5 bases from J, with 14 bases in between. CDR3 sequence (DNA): TGTGCTAGTGCCCTTGGGAGAGGGACTGAAGCTTTCTTT. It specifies CASALGRGTEAFF.

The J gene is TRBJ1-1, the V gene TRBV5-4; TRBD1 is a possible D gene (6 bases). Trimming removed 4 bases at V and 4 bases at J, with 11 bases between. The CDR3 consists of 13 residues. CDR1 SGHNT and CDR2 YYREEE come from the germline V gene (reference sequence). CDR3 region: CASSPGHGTEAFF. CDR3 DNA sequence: TGTGCCAGCAGCCCGGGACACGGCACTGAAGCTTTCTTT.

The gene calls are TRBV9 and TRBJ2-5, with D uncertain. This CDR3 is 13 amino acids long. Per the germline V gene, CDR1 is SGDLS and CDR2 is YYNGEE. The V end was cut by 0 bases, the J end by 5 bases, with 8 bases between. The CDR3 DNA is TGTGCCAGCAGCGTAGGAGTCAGGGAGACCCAGTACTTC. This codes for CASSVGVRETQYF.

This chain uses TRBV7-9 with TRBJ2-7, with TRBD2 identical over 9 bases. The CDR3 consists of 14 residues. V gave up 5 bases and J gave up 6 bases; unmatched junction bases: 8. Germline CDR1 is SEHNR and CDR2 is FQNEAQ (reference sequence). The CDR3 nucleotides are TGTGCCAGCAGCATGGGACTAGCTTTGGGCGAGCAGTACTTC. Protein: CASSMGLALGEQYF.

CDR3: CASSPPLTGASGRNEQFF. CDR3 coding DNA: TGTGCCAGTAGTCCTCCCTTAACCGGGGCCTCTGGGAGGAATGAGCAGTTCTTC. The gene calls are TRBV19 and TRBJ2-1, with D tentatively TRBD2 (6 bases). The V gene's germline CDR1 is LNHDA and CDR2 SQIVND (reference sequence). V gave up 5 bases and J gave up 7 bases, with 27 bases separating them. CDR3 length: 18 amino acids.

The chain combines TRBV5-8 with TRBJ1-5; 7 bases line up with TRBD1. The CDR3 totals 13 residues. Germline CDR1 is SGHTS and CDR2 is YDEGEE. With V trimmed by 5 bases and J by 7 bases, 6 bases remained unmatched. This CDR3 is CASRRQGEQPQHF. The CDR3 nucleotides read TGTGCCAGCAGGAGACAGGGAGAACAGCCCCAGCATTTT.

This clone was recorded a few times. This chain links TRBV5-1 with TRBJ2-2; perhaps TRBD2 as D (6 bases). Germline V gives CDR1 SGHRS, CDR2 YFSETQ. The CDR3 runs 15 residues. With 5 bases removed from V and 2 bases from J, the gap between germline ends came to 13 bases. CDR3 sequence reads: CASSTEAGNTGELFF. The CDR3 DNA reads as TGCGCCAGCAGTACTGAGGCGGGAAACACCGGGGAGCTGTTTTTT.

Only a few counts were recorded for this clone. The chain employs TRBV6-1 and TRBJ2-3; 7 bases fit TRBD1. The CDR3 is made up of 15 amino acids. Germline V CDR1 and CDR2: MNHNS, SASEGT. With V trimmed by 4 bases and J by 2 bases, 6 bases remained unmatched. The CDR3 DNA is TGTGCCAGCAGTGGGAGCAGGGGGTCCACAGATACGCAGTATTTT. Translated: CASSGSRGSTDTQYF.

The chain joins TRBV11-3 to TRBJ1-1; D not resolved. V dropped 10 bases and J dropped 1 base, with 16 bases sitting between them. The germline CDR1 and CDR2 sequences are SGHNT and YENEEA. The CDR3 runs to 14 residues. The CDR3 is CATGAYEGNTEAFF. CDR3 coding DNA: TGTGCCACGGGAGCCTATGAAGGGAACACTGAAGCTTTCTTT.

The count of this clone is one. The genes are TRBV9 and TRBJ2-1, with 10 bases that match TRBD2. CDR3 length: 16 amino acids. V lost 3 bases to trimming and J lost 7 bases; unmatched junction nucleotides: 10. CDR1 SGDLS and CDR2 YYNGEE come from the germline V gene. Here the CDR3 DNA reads TGTGCCAGCAGCGCGGGAGCGGGAGGGCCTTTGAATGAGCAGTTCTTC. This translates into CASSAGAGGPLNEQFF.

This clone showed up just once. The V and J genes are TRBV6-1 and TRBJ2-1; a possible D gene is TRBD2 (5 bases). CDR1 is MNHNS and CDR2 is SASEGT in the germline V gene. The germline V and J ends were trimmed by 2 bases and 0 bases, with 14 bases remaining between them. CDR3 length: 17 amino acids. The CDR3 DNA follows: TGTGCCAGCAGTGAATCGCCTTTTGGGAGCTCCTACAATGAGCAGTTCTTC. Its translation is CASSESPFGSSYNEQFF.

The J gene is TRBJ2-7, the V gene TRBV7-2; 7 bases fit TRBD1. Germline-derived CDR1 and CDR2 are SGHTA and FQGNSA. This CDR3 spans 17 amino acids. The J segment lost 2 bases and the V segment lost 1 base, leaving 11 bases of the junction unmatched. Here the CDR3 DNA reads TGTGCCAGCAGCTTAGGAGGGGGTGGGACAGCCCCCTACGAGCAGTACTTC. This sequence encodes CASSLGGGGTAPYEQYF.

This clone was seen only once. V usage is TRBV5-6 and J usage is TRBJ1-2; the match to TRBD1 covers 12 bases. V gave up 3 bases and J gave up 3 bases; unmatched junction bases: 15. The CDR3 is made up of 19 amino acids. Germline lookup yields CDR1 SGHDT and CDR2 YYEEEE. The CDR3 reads CASSWGGGTGGTKHYGYTF. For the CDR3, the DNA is TGTGCCAGCAGCTGGGGTGGGGGGACAGGGGGCACGAAACACTATGGCTACACCTTC.

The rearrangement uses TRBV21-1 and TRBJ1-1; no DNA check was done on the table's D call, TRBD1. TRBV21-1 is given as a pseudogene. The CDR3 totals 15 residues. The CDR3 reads CASTPCGRGPREAFF. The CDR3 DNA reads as TGTGCCAGCACCCCATGCGGCAGGGGGCCAAGAGAAGCTTTCTTT.

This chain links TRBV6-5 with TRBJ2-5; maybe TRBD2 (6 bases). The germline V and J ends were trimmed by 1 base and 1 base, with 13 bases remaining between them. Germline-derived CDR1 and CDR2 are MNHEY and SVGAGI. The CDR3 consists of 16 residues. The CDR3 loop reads CASSYLGGPGQETQYF. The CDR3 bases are TGTGCCAGCAGTTACTTGGGGGGACCCGGCCAAGAGACCCAGTACTTC.

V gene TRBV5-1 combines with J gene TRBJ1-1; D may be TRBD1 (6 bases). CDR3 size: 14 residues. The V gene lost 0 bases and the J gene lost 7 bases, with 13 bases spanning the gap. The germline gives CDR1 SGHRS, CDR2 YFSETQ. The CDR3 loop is CASSLGDTEDEAFF. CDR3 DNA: TGCGCCAGCAGCTTGGGGGACACGGAAGATGAAGCTTTCTTT.

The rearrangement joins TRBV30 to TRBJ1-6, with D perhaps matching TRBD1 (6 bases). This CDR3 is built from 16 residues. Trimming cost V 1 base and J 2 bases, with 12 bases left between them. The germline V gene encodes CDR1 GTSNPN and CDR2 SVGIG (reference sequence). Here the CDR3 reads CAWSGAGDTYNSPLHF. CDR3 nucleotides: TGTGCCTGGAGTGGGGCAGGGGATACCTATAATTCACCCCTCCACTTT.

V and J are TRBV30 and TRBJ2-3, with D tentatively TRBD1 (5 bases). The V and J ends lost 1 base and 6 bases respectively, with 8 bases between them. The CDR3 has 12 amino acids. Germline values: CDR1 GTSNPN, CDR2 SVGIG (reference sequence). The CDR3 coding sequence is TGTGCCTGGAGTGGTCAGGGCGATACGCAGTATTTT. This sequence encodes CAWSGQGDTQYF.

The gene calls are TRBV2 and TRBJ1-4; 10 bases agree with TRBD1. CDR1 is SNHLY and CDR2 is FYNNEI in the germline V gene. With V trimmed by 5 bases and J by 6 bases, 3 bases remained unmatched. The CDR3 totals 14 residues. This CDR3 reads CASSLDRGYEKLFF. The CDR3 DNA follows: TGTGCCAGCAGTCTGGACAGGGGGTATGAAAAACTGTTTTTT.

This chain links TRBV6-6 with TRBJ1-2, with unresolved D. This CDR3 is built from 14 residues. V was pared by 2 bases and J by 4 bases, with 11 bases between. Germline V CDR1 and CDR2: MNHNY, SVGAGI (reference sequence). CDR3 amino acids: CASSYGLSGYGYTF. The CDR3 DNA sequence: TGTGCCAGCAGTTACGGTTTATCCGGCTATGGCTACACCTTC.

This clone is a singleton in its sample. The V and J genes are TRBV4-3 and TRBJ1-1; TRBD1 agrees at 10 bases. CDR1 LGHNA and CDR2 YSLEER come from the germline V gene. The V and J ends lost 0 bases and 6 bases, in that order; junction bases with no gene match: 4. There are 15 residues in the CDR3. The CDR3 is CASSQEGTGAAEAFF. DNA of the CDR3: TGCGCCAGCAGCCAAGAGGGGACAGGGGCCGCTGAAGCTTTCTTT.

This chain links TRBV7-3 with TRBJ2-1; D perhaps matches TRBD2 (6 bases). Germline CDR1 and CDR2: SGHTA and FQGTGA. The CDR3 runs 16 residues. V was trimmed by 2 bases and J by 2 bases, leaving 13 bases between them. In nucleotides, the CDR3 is TGTGCCAGCAGCTTACTCCCTAGCGCCACCTACAATGAGCAGTTCTTC. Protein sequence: CASSLLPSATYNEQFF.

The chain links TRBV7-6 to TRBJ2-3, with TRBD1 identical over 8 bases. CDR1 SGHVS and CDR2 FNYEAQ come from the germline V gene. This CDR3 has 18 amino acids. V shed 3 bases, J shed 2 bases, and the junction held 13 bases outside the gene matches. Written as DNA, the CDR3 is TGTGCCAGCAGCTTCTCGGTGCAGGGGGCGGAAGTCACAGATACGCAGTATTTT. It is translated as CASSFSVQGAEVTDTQYF.

The CDR3 here is CASSFSRTNEQFF. The CDR3 region has the DNA TGTGCCAGCAGCTTTAGCAGGACTAATGAGCAGTTCTTC. The chain uses TRBV7-3 and TRBJ2-1; TRBD2 might be the D (5 bases). Germline V gene sequence: CDR1 SGHTA, CDR2 FQGTGA. This CDR3 has 13 residues. Trimming left V 3 bases short and J 7 bases short, with 10 bases between.

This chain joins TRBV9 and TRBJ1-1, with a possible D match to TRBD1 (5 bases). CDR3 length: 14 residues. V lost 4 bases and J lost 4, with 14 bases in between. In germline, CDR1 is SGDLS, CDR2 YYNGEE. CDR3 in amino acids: CASSPSGGGTEAFF. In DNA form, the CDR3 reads TGTGCCAGCAGCCCCTCCGGCGGGGGCACTGAAGCTTTCTTT.